A selection of T cell receptor beta chains follows, all from one sample in a study of sequential checkpoint blockade in melanoma. TCRdb keeps only in-frame clones here, not all; method: immunoSEQ multiplex PCR. The sample contains fewer than 20,000 clones, roughly 59% of which appear only once. This material consisted of CD8+ T cells sorted from blood (inferred from file names), taken from a patient given nivolumab and ipilimumab in sequence. The receptors originated from a human donor with melanoma. Each CDR3 is given with its conserved first and last residue. The order of the fields is J gene, V gene, clone size, D gene, CDR3 protein, CDR3 DNA. D genes are given only for firm matches. Size is stated for part of the rows, as once, few or many counts, or as a class when the clone is expanded.

>TRBJ2-3|TRBV30|.|TRBD1
CAWSVRRDRVYLTDTQYF
TGTGCCTGGAGTGTACGGAGGGACAGGGTGTATCTCACAGATACGCAGTATTTT
>TRBJ1-1|TRBV19|.|TRBD1
CASYGQGSFLTEAFF
TGTGCCAGTTACGGACAGGGGTCTTTTTTAACTGAAGCTTTCTTT
>TRBJ1-5|TRBV4-2|once|TRBD1
CASSRETGQGAGQPQHF
TGTGCCAGCAGCCGAGAAACGGGACAGGGGGCCGGTCAGCCCCAGCATTTT
>TRBJ2-6|TRBV27|.|TRBD2
CASSRIPLAGEAGANVLTF
TGTGCCAGCAGTCGAATCCCCCTAGCGGGAGAAGCTGGGGCCAACGTCCTGACTTTC
>TRBJ2-3|TRBV29-1|.|TRBD2
CSVLAGGPDTQYF
TGCAGCGTTCTAGCGGGAGGTCCAGATACGCAGTATTTT
>TRBJ2-1|TRBV4-1|.|TRBD2
CASSQNPGGPKDEQFF
TGCGCCAGCAGCCAAAATCCGGGAGGGCCGAAGGATGAGCAGTTCTTC
>TRBJ1-3|TRBV7-6|once|.
CASSLGGLSGNTIYF
TGTGCCAGCAGTTTAGGCGGCCTGTCTGGAAACACCATATATTTT
>TRBJ2-7|TRBV28|.|.
CASSQGFSYEQYF
TGTGCCAGCAGTCAGGGGTTTTCCTACGAGCAGTACTTC
>TRBJ2-1|TRBV13|.|TRBD2
CASSLVVWTSGVSYNEQFF
TGTGCCAGCAGCTTAGTGGTGTGGACTAGCGGGGTCTCCTACAATGAGCAGTTCTTC
>TRBJ2-7|TRBV28|.|.
CASSLRGSQNQNPYEQYF
TGTGCCAGCAGTTTAAGGGGGAGCCAAAATCAAAACCCCTACGAGCAGTACTTC
>TRBJ2-2|TRBV30|.|.
CAWSEDGMNTGELFF
TGTGCCTGGAGTGAGGACGGGATGAACACCGGGGAGCTGTTTTTT
>TRBJ2-7|TRBV23-1|.|TRBD2
CASSQGGGSDEQYF
TGCGCCAGCAGTCAAGGGGGGGGGTCCGACGAGCAGTACTTC
>TRBJ1-1|TRBV27|.|.
CASSLSVQVEAFF
TGTGCCAGCAGTTTATCGGTGCAGGTAGAAGCTTTCTTT
>TRBJ2-1|TRBV14|.|TRBD1
CASSHRTGVTYNEQFF
TGTGCCAGCAGCCACCGGACAGGGGTAACCTACAATGAGCAGTTCTTC
>TRBJ1-2|TRBV2|.|TRBD1
CASSEPGGAGYGYTF
TGTGCCAGCAGTGAGCCAGGGGGCGCCGGGTATGGCTACACCTTC
>TRBJ1-1|TRBV7-9|few|TRBD1
CASSYTLYRQGSYTEAFF
TGTGCCAGCAGCTACACTTTATACAGACAGGGTTCGTACACTGAAGCTTTCTTT
>TRBJ2-1|TRBV4-3|few|TRBD1
CASSEFAGGSYNEQFF
TGCGCCAGCAGCGAATTCGCAGGGGGCTCTTACAATGAGCAGTTCTTC
>TRBJ1-1|TRBV12-5|.|TRBD1
CASGLTDRVAEAFF
TGTGCTAGTGGTTTGACGGACAGGGTCGCTGAAGCTTTCTTT
>TRBJ1-1|TRBV4-2|.|TRBD1
CASSQSTGATGTEAFF
TGTGCCAGCAGCCAAAGTACAGGGGCCACCGGCACTGAAGCTTTCTTT
>TRBJ2-2|TRBV6-1|.|TRBD1
CASRPGQGNTGELFF
TGTGCCAGCAGACCCGGACAGGGGAACACCGGGGAGCTGTTTTTT
>TRBJ2-1|TRBV7-9|.|TRBD1
CASSLAGGYRGYGNEQFF
TGTGCCAGCAGCTTAGCGGGGGGTTACAGGGGGTACGGAAATGAGCAGTTCTTC
>TRBJ2-3|TRBV7-9|.|.
CASSSGADTQYF
TGTGCCAGCAGCTCAGGGGCAGATACGCAGTATTTT
>TRBJ1-1|TRBV7-9|few|.
CASSLAWEVSTEAFF
TGTGCCAGCAGCTTAGCGTGGGAGGTTAGCACTGAAGCTTTCTTT
>TRBJ1-6|TRBV28|once|.
CASSFVQGGNSPLHF
TGTGCCAGCAGTTTCGTTCAGGGAGGTAATTCACCCCTCCACTTT
>TRBJ1-2|TRBV28|.|.
CASSLSVNYGYTF
TGTGCCAGCAGTTTATCAGTTAACTATGGCTACACCTTC
>TRBJ1-1|TRBV5-4|.|TRBD1
CASSQGEGAYTEAFF
TGTGCCAGCAGCCAAGGTGAGGGGGCATACACTGAAGCTTTCTTT
>TRBJ1-3|TRBV7-6|.|.
CASSSALGAGSGNTIYF
TGTGCCAGCAGCTCTGCCCTGGGGGCAGGCTCTGGAAACACCATATATTTT
>TRBJ2-1|TRBV28|.|.
CASSPLVPTQFF
TGTGCCAGCAGCCCCTTGGTTCCGACTCAGTTCTTC
>TRBJ2-7|TRBV5-6|.|TRBD1
CASSLGGTGRDYEQYF
TGTGCCAGCAGCTTGGGGGGGACAGGGAGAGACTACGAGCAGTACTTC
>TRBJ2-5|TRBV13|.|.
CASSLKGHQETQYF
TGTGCCAGCAGCTTAAAGGGACATCAAGAGACCCAGTACTTC
>TRBJ1-2|TRBV5-3|.|.
CASSPEAPYGYTF
TGTGCCAGCAGCCCAGAGGCGCCCTATGGCTACACCTTC
>TRBJ2-7|TRBV5-5|.|.
CASSTEEVGSSYEQYF
TGTGCCAGCAGCACGGAAGAGGTCGGGAGCTCCTACGAGCAGTACTTC
>TRBJ2-3|TRBV19|.|TRBD2
CATASGGGDTQYF
TGTGCCACAGCTAGCGGGGGGGGAGATACGCAGTATTTT
>TRBJ1-4|TRBV7-9|.|.
CASSSDEGRVEEKLFF
TGTGCCAGCAGCTCAGATGAGGGGAGGGTCGAGGAAAAACTGTTTTTT
>TRBJ1-2|TRBV6-1|.|TRBD1
CASGAKTGYYGYTF
TGTGCCAGCGGCGCCAAGACAGGGTACTATGGCTACACCTTC
>TRBJ1-2|TRBV30|.|.
CAWADGIGYGYTF
TGTGCCTGGGCCGACGGGATCGGGTACGGCTACACCTTC
>TRBJ1-1|TRBV27|.|TRBD1
CASSLTPTGLTEAFF
TGTGCCAGCAGTTTGACACCGACAGGGCTCACTGAAGCTTTCTTT
>TRBJ2-1|TRBV7-8|.|TRBD2
CASSAYSMTSGSGNEQFF
TGTGCCAGCAGCGCCTACTCTATGACTAGCGGGAGTGGTAATGAGCAGTTCTTC
>TRBJ2-1|TRBV6-1|.|.
CASMPLTGDNEQFF
TGTGCCAGCATGCCCTTGACGGGAGACAATGAGCAGTTCTTC
>TRBJ2-7|TRBV28|.|.
CASSLRLEGSYEQYF
TGTGCCAGCAGTTTAAGGTTAGAGGGTTCCTACGAGCAGTACTTC
>TRBJ1-4|TRBV6-5|few|.
CASSYWQANEKLFF
TGTGCCAGCAGTTACTGGCAGGCAAATGAAAAACTGTTTTTT
>TRBJ2-7|TRBV5-5|few|TRBD1
CASSQTSGQYYEQYF
TGTGCCAGCAGCCAAACTTCGGGACAGTACTACGAGCAGTACTTC
>TRBJ1-2|TRBV6-5|medium-sized|.
CASSYSDSSYGYTF
TGTGCCAGCAGTTACTCGGACAGTTCCTATGGCTACACCTTC
>TRBJ2-7|TRBV2|.|TRBD2
CASTSAGDTYEQYF
TGTGCCAGCACATCAGCGGGAGACACCTACGAGCAGTACTTC
>TRBJ2-3|TRBV5-1|.|TRBD1
CASSYGQGEGTQYF
TGCGCCAGCAGCTATGGACAGGGGGAAGGTACGCAGTATTTT
>TRBJ2-7|TRBV19|.|TRBD1
CASRDRAYSYEQYF
TGTGCCAGTAGGGACAGGGCCTACTCCTACGAGCAGTACTTC
>TRBJ1-2|TRBV19|.|TRBD1
CASSIAQGAWNYGYTF
TGTGCCAGTAGTATCGCGCAGGGGGCTTGGAACTATGGCTACACCTTC
>TRBJ2-7|TRBV5-6|.|.
CASSLRGSAYEQYF
TGTGCCAGCAGCTTGAGAGGGAGTGCCTACGAGCAGTACTTC
>TRBJ1-2|TRBV15|.|.
CATSRGAQGYGYTF
TGTGCCACCAGCAGAGGGGCGCAGGGGTATGGCTACACCTTC
>TRBJ1-1|TRBV6-5|once|.
CASSWGPGGTEAFF
TGTGCCAGCAGTTGGGGCCCCGGAGGGACTGAAGCTTTCTTT
>TRBJ2-1|TRBV13|.|TRBD1
CASGQGQYNEQFF
TGTGCCAGCGGACAGGGACAGTACAATGAGCAGTTCTTC
>TRBJ1-1|TRBV6-1|.|TRBD1
CASNHRGRMNTEAFF
TGTGCCAGCAATCACAGGGGGCGGATGAACACTGAAGCTTTCTTT
>TRBJ2-7|TRBV18|few|TRBD2
CASSPWAGDEQYF
TGTGCCAGCTCACCATGGGCGGGGGACGAGCAGTACTTC
>TRBJ1-2|TRBV4-1|.|.
CASSQVAGENYGYTF
TGTGCCAGCAGCCAAGTGGCAGGGGAGAACTATGGCTACACCTTC
>TRBJ1-2|TRBV9|.|.
CASSASPGLGPLGYTF
TGTGCCAGCAGCGCATCGCCGGGACTGGGGCCTTTAGGCTACACCTTC